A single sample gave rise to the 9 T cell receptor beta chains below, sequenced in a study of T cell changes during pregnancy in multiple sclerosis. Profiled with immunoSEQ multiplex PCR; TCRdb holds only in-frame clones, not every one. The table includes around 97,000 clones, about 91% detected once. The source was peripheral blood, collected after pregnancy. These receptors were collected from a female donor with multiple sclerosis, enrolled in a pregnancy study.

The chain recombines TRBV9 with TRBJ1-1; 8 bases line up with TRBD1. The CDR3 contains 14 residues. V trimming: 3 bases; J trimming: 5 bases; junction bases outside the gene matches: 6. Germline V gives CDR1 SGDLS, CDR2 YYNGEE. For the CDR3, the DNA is TGTGCCAGCAGCGGAGGACAGGGACAGACTGAAGCTTTCTTT. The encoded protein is CASSGGQGQTEAFF.

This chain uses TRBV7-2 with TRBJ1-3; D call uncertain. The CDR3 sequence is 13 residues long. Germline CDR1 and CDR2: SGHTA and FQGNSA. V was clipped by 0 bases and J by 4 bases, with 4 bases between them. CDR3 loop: CASSLAAGNTIYF. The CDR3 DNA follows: TGTGCCAGCAGCTTAGCGGCAGGAAACACCATATATTTT.

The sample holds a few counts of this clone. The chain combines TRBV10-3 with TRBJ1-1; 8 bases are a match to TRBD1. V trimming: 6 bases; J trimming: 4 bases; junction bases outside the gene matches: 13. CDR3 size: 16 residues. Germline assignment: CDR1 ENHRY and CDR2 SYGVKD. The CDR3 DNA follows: TGTGCCATCAGACGCCCACTGCACAGGGGGGGCACTGAAGCTTTCTTT. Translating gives CAIRRPLHRGGTEAFF.

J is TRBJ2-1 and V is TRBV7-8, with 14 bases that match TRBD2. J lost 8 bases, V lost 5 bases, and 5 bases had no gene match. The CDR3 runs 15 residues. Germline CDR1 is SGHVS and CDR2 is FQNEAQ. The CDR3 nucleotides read TGTGCCAGCAGCCAACGACTAGCGGGAGGGCATGAGCAGTTCTTC. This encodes CASSQRLAGGHEQFF.

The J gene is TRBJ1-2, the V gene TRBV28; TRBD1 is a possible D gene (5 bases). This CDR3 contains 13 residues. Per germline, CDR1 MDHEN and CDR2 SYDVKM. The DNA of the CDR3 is TGTGCTACCAAACCGGGGGGTCGGTATGGCTACACCTTC. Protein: CATKPGGRYGYTF.

The CDR3 region has the DNA TGCGCCAGCAGCCCTAGGGGCTCCTACGAGCAGTACTTC. Translation gives CASSPRGSYEQYF. The chain joins TRBV4-1 to TRBJ2-7; perhaps TRBD1 as D (5 bases). Germline CDR1 is MGHRA and CDR2 is YSYEKL. The CDR3 loop spans 13 amino acids. Trimming stripped 4 bases from V and 0 bases from J, with 7 bases between.

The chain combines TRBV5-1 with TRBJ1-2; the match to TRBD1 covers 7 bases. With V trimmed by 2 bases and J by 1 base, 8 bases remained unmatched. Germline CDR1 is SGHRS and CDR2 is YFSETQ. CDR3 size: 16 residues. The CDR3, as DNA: TGCGCCAGCAGCTTAACAGGGGACCAGCTTAACTATGGCTACACCTTC. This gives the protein CASSLTGDQLNYGYTF.

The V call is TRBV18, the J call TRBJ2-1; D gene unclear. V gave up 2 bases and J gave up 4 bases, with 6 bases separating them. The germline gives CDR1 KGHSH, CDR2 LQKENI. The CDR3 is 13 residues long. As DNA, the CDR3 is TGTGCCAGCTCACCAACGGTTTACAATGAGCAGTTCTTC. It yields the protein CASSPTVYNEQFF.

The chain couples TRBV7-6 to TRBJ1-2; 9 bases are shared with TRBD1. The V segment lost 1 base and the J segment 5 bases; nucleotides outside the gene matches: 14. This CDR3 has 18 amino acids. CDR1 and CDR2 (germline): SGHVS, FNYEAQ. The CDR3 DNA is TGTGCCAGCAGCTTAGGGGCCATGACAGGGGGGATGTGGTATGGCTACACCTTC. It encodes CASSLGAMTGGMWYGYTF.